Detailed here is one T cell receptor (beta chain). Its target is not known. V dropped 4 bases and J dropped 5; count of bases not matched to a gene: 15. The germline V gene has CDR1 MNHEY and CDR2 SMNVEV (reference sequence). This CDR3 has 18 amino acids. This sample is drawn from a study of cytomegalovirus exposure and HLA in healthy donors. Whole-study findings and limits: Later analysis identified 15,000 to 20,000 TCR beta sequences associated with HLA alleles, using a false discovery rate threshold of 0.05. A later analysis linked a missense DCLRE1C variant to TCR beta V- and J-gene trimming.

Use of 60 Vbeta and 13 Jbeta primers characterized the PCR. Profiling relied on immunoSEQ multiplex PCR, and the TCRdb table lists in-frame clones only, not all of them. The sample contains some 130,000 clones, roughly 72% of which appear only once. This clonotype was obtained from a woman in her forties or fifties in good health and CMV-seronegative. Sequenced sample: PBMCs. The rearrangement joins TRBV27 to TRBJ2-1, with TRBD2 identical over 9 bases. In DNA form, the CDR3 reads TGTGCCAGCAGTTCCCCTACTAGGACTAGCGTACGTAACAATGAGCAGTTCTTC. It is translated as CASSSPTRTSVRNNEQFF.